Listed here are 24 T cell receptor beta chains from one sample, sequenced in a study of shared clonotypes between healthy human individuals. The method was immunoSEQ multiplex PCR; TCRdb's version includes in-frame clones alone and lacks a portion of them. The sample records around 2.5 million clones, under 95% being singletons. The specimen was naive CD4+ T cells from PBMCs. This sample's subset: CD45RA+ positively selected. The receptor source for this set is a man younger than 30 in good health. Some clones in this sample may be carry-over from other donors' samples.

The chain recombines TRBV28 with TRBJ1-1; a possible D gene is TRBD1 (5 bases). Between the trimmed V and J ends, which lost 4 bases and 0 bases, there was a span of 6 bases. The CDR3 has 13 amino acids. Germline CDR1 is MDHEN and CDR2 is SYDVKM. In nucleotides, the CDR3 is TGTGCCAGCAGTTACAGGATGAACACTGAAGCTTTCTTT. The encoded protein is CASSYRMNTEAFF.

V gene TRBV2 combines with J gene TRBJ1-2, with 7 bases fitting TRBD1. Germline CDR1 reads SNHLY; CDR2 reads FYNNEI. Trimming took 6 bases from V and 2 from J; bases not matched to a gene: 6. The CDR3 is 14 residues long. CDR3 loop: CASSRQGPNYGYTF. In nucleotides, the CDR3 is TGTGCCAGCAGCCGACAGGGACCGAACTATGGCTACACCTTC. Based on the CDR3 plus reference TRBV2 and TRBJ1-2, the full variable domain is EPEVTQTPSHQVTQMGQEVILRCVPISNHLYFYWYRQILGQKVEFLVSFYNNEISEKSEIFDDQFSVERPDGSNFTLKIRSTKLEDSAMYFCASSRQGPNYGYTFGSGTRLTVV.

The chain links TRBV29-1 to TRBJ1-3; no definite D call. Trimming left V 4 bases short and J 0 bases short, with 13 bases between. This CDR3 contains 15 residues. Germline values: CDR1 SQVTM, CDR2 ANQGSEA. The CDR3 loop reads CSVGGGGSSGNTIYF. CDR3 nucleotide sequence: TGCAGCGTTGGAGGAGGCGGTAGCTCTGGAAACACCATATATTTT.

This chain joins TRBV7-9 and TRBJ2-3; D might be TRBD1 or TRBD2, each matching 5 bases. Deletions cut 6 bases from V and 4 bases from J, with 14 bases between. The germline gives CDR1 SEHNR, CDR2 FQNEAQ (reference sequence). The CDR3 extends over 14 amino acids. In DNA form, the CDR3 reads TGTGCCAGCAGACTTATGGGGGTCGCAGATACGCAGTATTTT. Encoded protein: CASRLMGVADTQYF.

The rearrangement links TRBV7-9 to TRBJ1-1; tentatively, D is TRBD1 (5 bases). Germline CDR1 is SEHNR and CDR2 is FQNEAQ (reference sequence). V was shortened by 5 bases and J by 1 base, with 11 bases between the two germline ends. The CDR3 is 14 residues long. The CDR3 DNA follows: TGTGCCAGCAGCAGCCAGGGAGGGAACACTGAAGCTTTCTTT. It is translated as CASSSQGGNTEAFF. Full variable domain (missing parts from reference TRBV7-9 and TRBJ1-1): DTGVSQNPRHKITKRGQNVTFRCDPISEHNRLYWYRQTLGQGPEFLTYFQNEAQLEKSRLLSDRFSAERPKGSFSTLEIQRTEQGDSAMYLCASSSQGGNTEAFFGQGTRLTVV.

The gene calls are TRBV30 and TRBJ1-2, with TRBD1 identical over 9 bases. The CDR3 runs to 16 residues. Germline CDR1 and CDR2: GTSNPN and SVGIG (reference sequence). After removal of 0 bases from V and 4 bases from J, the junction contained 9 bases not matched to a gene. Here the CDR3 reads CAWSVQRTGDFYGYTF. The CDR3 coding sequence is TGTGCCTGGAGTGTACAAAGGACAGGGGATTTCTATGGCTACACCTTC.

As for this clone: The same CDR3 arises from other DNA sequences in this sample as well. V usage is TRBV5-1 and J usage is TRBJ1-2; TRBD1 agrees at 7 bases. V dropped 4 bases and J dropped 6; count of bases not matched to a gene: 3. This CDR3 has 12 amino acids. The germline CDR1 and CDR2 sequences are SGHRS and YFSETQ. The CDR3 loop reads CASSRDRDGYTF. The CDR3 DNA reads as TGCGCCAGCAGCCGGGACAGAGATGGCTACACCTTC. The variable domain in full, completed from reference TRBV5-1 and TRBJ1-2, reads KAGVTQTPRYLIKTRGQQVTLSCSPISGHRSVSWYQQTPGQGLQFLFEYFSETQRNKGNFPGRFSGRQFSNSRSEMNVSTLELGDSALYLCASSRDRDGYTFGSGTRLTVV.

The chain combines TRBV7-9 with TRBJ2-7; 11 bases agree with TRBD2. CDR1 is SEHNR, CDR2 FQNEAQ, per germline (reference sequence). The J segment lost 7 bases and the V segment lost 1 base, leaving 9 bases of the junction unmatched. The CDR3 is 16 residues long. CDR3 sequence reads: CASSLVATSGRREQYF. In DNA form, the CDR3 reads TGTGCCAGCAGCTTAGTTGCAACTAGCGGGAGACGAGAGCAGTACTTC.

The chain employs TRBV7-2 and TRBJ2-7; weak D call: TRBD2 (6 bases). CDR1 is SGHTA, CDR2 FQGNSA, per germline. The germline V and J ends were trimmed by 4 bases and 0 bases, with 13 bases remaining between them. The CDR3 loop spans 15 amino acids. CDR3 protein: CASSSGGSRSYEQYF. CDR3 nucleotides: TGTGCCAGCAGCTCTGGAGGGAGCCGCTCCTACGAGCAGTACTTC.

Only one count was recorded for this clone. This rearrangement joins TRBV6-4 to TRBJ2-3, with 7 bases aligning to TRBD1. Germline V gene data show CDR1 as MRHNA and CDR2 as SNTAGT. The CDR3 covers 15 residues. Trimming at V came to 6 bases and at J to 3 bases, leaving 9 bases not matched to a gene. DNA of the CDR3: TGTGCCAGCAGGCCGACAGGGCGTGCGACAGATACGCAGTATTTT. It codes for CASRPTGRATDTQYF.

This clone was seen once. The gene calls are TRBV7-2 and TRBJ2-2; no definite D call. Germline V CDR1 and CDR2: SGHTA, FQGNSA. Trimming cost V 4 bases and J 0 bases, with 6 bases left between them. CDR3 length: 14 amino acids. The CDR3 reads CASSSHANTGELFF. DNA for the CDR3: TGTGCCAGCAGCTCCCACGCGAACACCGGGGAGCTGTTTTTT. Looking up the rest from reference TRBV7-2 and TRBJ2-2 gives the full variable domain: GAGVSQSPSNKVTEKGKDVELRCDPISGHTALYWYRQSLGQGLEFLIYFQGNSAPDKSGLPSDRFSAERTGGSVSTLTIQRTQQEDSAVYLCASSSHANTGELFFGEGSRLTVL.

This clone showed up just once. The chain combines TRBV2 with TRBJ2-3; TRBD2 might be the D (6 bases). Germline CDR1 is SNHLY and CDR2 is FYNNEI. The CDR3 is made up of 13 amino acids. V was trimmed by 11 bases and J by 2 bases, leaving 14 bases between them. This CDR3 is CAGRRGLTDTQYF. The CDR3 DNA sequence: TGTGCCGGTCGGCGGGGCCTCACAGATACGCAGTATTTT.

For the CDR3, the DNA is TGTGCCATCAGTGGAGTGAACACTGAAGCTTTCTTT. Its translation: CAISGVNTEAFF. The J gene is TRBJ1-1, the V gene TRBV10-3; D is undetermined. This CDR3 has 12 amino acids. CDR1 ENHRY and CDR2 SYGVKD come from the germline V gene. The V end lost 4 bases, the J end lost 0 bases, and 3 bases lay between the germline ends.

The V gene is TRBV6-5, the J gene TRBJ1-1; D unresolved. Trimming stripped 0 bases from V and 2 bases from J, with 10 bases between. This CDR3 contains 15 residues. From germline, CDR1 is MNHEY and CDR2 SVGAGI. This chain's CDR3 is CASSYSPGVNTEAFF. The CDR3 region has the DNA TGTGCCAGCAGTTACTCGCCCGGGGTAAACACTGAAGCTTTCTTT.

Comment on this clone: Within the sample, other DNA sequences also encode this same CDR3. The CDR3, as DNA: TGCAGCGCGGGCGGTGGTAACTATGGCTACACCTTC. Protein: CSAGGGNYGYTF. The rearrangement links TRBV29-1 to TRBJ1-2; D gene uncertain. V gave up 7 bases and J gave up 1 base, with 10 bases separating them. This CDR3 is 12 amino acids long. Per the germline V gene, CDR1 is SQVTM and CDR2 is ANQGSEA.

This clone was observed a handful of times. V and J are TRBV2 and TRBJ1-4; the D is unclear. The CDR3 length is 15 residues. Trimming took off 4 bases at V and 6 bases at J, with 15 bases between the two ends. Looked up from germline, CDR1 is SNHLY and CDR2 is FYNNEI. The CDR3 DNA is TGTGCCAGCAGTGGATATTTAAGTCTGGATGAAAAACTGTTTTTT. Encoded protein: CASSGYLSLDEKLFF.

On this clone: Other nucleotide sequences in the sample specify the same CDR3. This chain uses TRBV28 with TRBJ1-5, with D possibly matching TRBD1 (5 bases). Trimming shortened V by 4 bases and J by 2 bases, and 12 bases separated the two germline ends. Germline V gives CDR1 MDHEN, CDR2 SYDVKM. The CDR3 consists of 15 residues. The CDR3 protein is CASSSTGAGNQPQHF. The CDR3 nucleotides read TGTGCCAGCAGTTCGACCGGGGCCGGCAATCAGCCCCAGCATTTT.

Comment on this clone: The sample contains more than one DNA sequence encoding this CDR3. The V gene is TRBV5-1, the J gene TRBJ1-1, with D possibly TRBD1 on 5 matching bases. V lost 1 base and J lost 4, with 8 bases in between. Looked up from germline, CDR1 is SGHRS and CDR2 is YFSETQ. CDR3 length: 13 residues. CDR3 bases: TGCGCCAGCAGCTTGAACCAGGGCACTGAAGCTTTCTTT. This translates into CASSLNQGTEAFF.

The rearrangement joins TRBV28 to TRBJ1-1; 9 bases agree with TRBD1. This CDR3 comprises 15 residues. From germline, CDR1 is MDHEN and CDR2 SYDVKM. With 5 bases clipped from V and 10 bases from J, the junction kept 14 bases outside the gene matches. For the CDR3, the DNA is TGTGCCAGCAGTCAGACGAAACAGGGGGCCCTCTTAGCTTTCTTT. Amino acid sequence: CASSQTKQGALLAFF.

The chain couples TRBV19 to TRBJ2-7; 7 bases line up with TRBD1. This CDR3 comprises 15 residues. Trimming at V came to 6 bases and at J to 5 bases, leaving 13 bases not matched to a gene. CDR1 is LNHDA and CDR2 is SQIVND in the germline V gene (reference sequence). CDR3 residues: CASSTTGTAYNEQYF. In nucleotides, the CDR3 is TGTGCCAGTAGCACCACCGGGACAGCATACAACGAGCAGTACTTC. Together with reference TRBV19 and TRBJ2-7, the CDR3 gives the full variable domain: DGGITQSPKYLFRKEGQNVTLSCEQNLNHDAMYWYRQDPGQGLRLIYYSQIVNDFQKGDIAEGYSVSREKKESFPLTVTSAQKNPTAFYLCASSTTGTAYNEQYFGPGTRLTVT.

This clone was recorded only once. The chain carries TRBV6-6 and TRBJ2-1, with D possibly matching TRBD1 (5 bases). Trimming shortened V by 2 bases and J by 9 bases, and 11 bases separated the two germline ends. CDR1 and CDR2 from the germline V gene are MNHNY and SVGAGI (reference sequence). This CDR3 has 13 residues. This CDR3 is CASSYRLDSEQFF. CDR3 DNA: TGTGCCAGCAGTTACCGTCTAGACAGTGAGCAGTTCTTC.

The chain has TRBV6-1 and TRBJ2-1; D is perhaps TRBD2 (6 bases). Germline-derived CDR1 and CDR2 are MNHNS and SASEGT. There are 14 residues in the CDR3. Trimming stripped 2 bases from V and 6 bases from J, with 11 bases between. DNA for the CDR3: TGTGCCAGCAGTGAAATCGGGACTTCCAATGAGCAGTTCTTC. As protein: CASSEIGTSNEQFF.

The chain uses TRBV5-5 and TRBJ2-2; D is uncertain. CDR3 size: 13 residues. Per the germline V gene, CDR1 is SGHKS and CDR2 is YYEKEE (reference sequence). Deletions cut 3 bases from V and 5 bases from J, with 8 bases between. The CDR3 is CASSSIWTGELFF. DNA for the CDR3: TGTGCCAGCAGCTCCATCTGGACCGGGGAGCTGTTTTTT.

The gene calls are TRBV7-8 and TRBJ2-7; 9 positions match TRBD1. V lost 1 base, J lost 2 bases, and 6 bases stayed unmatched. Germline V gene data show CDR1 as SGHVS and CDR2 as FQNEAQ. This CDR3 has 16 amino acids. CDR3 in DNA: TGTGCCAGCAGCTTAGAACCCGGGACAGGGCCCTACGAGCAGTACTTC. It is translated as CASSLEPGTGPYEQYF.